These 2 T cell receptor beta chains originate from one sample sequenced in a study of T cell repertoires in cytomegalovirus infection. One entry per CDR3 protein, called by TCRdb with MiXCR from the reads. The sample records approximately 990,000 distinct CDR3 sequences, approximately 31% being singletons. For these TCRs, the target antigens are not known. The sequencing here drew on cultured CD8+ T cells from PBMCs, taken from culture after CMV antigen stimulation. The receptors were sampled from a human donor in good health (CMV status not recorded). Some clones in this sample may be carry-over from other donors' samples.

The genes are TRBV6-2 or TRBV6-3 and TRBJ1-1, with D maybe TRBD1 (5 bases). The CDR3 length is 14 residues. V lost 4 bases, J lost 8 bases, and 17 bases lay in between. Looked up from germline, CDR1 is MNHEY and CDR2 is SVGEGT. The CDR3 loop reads CASSSSRGRDEAFF. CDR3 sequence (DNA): TGTGCCAGCAGTTCTTCTAGGGGTCGCGACGAAGCTTTCTTT.

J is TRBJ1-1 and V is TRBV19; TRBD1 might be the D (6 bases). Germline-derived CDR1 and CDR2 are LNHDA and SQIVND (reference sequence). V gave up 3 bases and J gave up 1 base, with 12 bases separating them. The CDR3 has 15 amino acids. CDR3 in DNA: TGTGCCAGTAGTATGGGTTCAGGGGCGAACACTGAAGCTTTCTTT. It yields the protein CASSMGSGANTEAFF.